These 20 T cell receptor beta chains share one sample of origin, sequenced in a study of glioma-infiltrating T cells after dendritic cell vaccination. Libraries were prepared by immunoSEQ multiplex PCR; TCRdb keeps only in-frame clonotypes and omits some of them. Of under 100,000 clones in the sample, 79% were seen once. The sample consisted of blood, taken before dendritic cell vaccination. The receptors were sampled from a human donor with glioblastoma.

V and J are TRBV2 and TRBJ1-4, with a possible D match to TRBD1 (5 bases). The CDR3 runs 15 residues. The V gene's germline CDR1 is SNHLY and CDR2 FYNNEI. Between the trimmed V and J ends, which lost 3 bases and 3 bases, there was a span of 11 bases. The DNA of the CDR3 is TGTGCCAGCAGTGAGGGCGGGGCCGCTAATGAAAAACTGTTTTTT. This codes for CASSEGGAANEKLFF.

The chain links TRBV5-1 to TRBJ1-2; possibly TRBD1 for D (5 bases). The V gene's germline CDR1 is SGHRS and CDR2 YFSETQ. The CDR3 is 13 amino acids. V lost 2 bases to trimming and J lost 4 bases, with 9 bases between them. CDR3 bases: TGCGCCAGCAGCTTCGAGACAGCCTATGGCTACACCTTC. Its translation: CASSFETAYGYTF.

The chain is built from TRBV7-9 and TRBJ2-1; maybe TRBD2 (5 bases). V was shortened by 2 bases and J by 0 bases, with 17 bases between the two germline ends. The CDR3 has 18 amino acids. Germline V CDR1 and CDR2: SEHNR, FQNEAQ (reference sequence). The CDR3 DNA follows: TGTGCCAGCAGCTTAAGGCTCGTTACGGGGTCCTCCTACAATGAGCAGTTCTTC. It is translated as CASSLRLVTGSSYNEQFF.

The CDR3 nucleotides are TGTGCCAGTAGTATATACGGTAGCAATCAGCCCCAGCATTTT. Its protein is CASSIYGSNQPQHF. The chain links TRBV19 to TRBJ1-5, with D unresolved. Trimming removed 2 bases from V and 0 bases from J, with 5 bases in between. The CDR3 runs 14 residues. Per the germline V gene, CDR1 is LNHDA and CDR2 is SQIVND (reference sequence).

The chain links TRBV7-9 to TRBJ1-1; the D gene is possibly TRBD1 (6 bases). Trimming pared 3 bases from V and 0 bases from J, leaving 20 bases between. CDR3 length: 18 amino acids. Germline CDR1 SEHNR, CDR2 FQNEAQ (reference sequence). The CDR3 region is CASSLDGGWPALNTEAFF. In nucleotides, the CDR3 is TGTGCCAGCAGCTTGGATGGGGGCTGGCCAGCGCTGAACACTGAAGCTTTCTTT.

CDR3 DNA: TGTGCCTGGAGCGCGGACAGGGTCACAGATACGCAGTATTTT. Its protein product is CAWSADRVTDTQYF. The chain couples TRBV30 to TRBJ2-3; TRBD1 aligns across 8 bases. This CDR3 comprises 14 residues. The J segment lost 2 bases and the V segment lost 3 bases, leaving 4 bases of the junction unmatched. Germline values: CDR1 GTSNPN, CDR2 SVGIG (reference sequence).

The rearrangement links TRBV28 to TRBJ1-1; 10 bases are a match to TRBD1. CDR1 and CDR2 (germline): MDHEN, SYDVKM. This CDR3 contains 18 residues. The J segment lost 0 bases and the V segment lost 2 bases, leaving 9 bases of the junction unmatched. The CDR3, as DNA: TGTGCCAGCAGTTTAGGTGGACAGGGGGTAAGCATGAACACTGAAGCTTTCTTT. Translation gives CASSLGGQGVSMNTEAFF.

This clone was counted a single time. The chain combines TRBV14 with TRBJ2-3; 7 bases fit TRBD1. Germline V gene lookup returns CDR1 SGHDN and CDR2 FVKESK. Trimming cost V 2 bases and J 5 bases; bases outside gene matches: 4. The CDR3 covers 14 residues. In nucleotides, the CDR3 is TGTGCCAGCAGCCAAAGGTCAGGGGGAGATACGCAGTATTTT. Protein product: CASSQRSGGDTQYF.

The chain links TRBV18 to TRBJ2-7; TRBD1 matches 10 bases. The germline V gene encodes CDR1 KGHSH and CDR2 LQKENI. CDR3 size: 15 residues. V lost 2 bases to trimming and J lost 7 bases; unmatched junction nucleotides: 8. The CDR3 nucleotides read TGTGCCAGCTCACCAGACAGGGACAGGGGAGGGGAGCAGTACTTC. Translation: CASSPDRDRGGEQYF. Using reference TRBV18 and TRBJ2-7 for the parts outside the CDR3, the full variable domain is NAGVMQNPRHLVRRRGQEARLRCSPMKGHSHVYWYRQLPEEGLKFMVYLQKENIIDESGMPKERFSAEFPKEGPSILRIQQVVRGDSAAYFCASSPDRDRGGEQYFGPGTRLTVT.

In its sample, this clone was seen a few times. CDR3 DNA: TGTGCCAGCTCTCAAACTGGACAGACGGTCTACGAGCAGTACTTC. Amino acid sequence: CASSQTGQTVYEQYF. V and J are TRBV18 and TRBJ2-7, with D perhaps matching TRBD1 (6 bases). Germline lookup yields CDR1 KGHSH and CDR2 LQKENI. The CDR3 has 15 residues. With 6 bases removed from V and 3 bases from J, the gap between germline ends came to 18 bases.

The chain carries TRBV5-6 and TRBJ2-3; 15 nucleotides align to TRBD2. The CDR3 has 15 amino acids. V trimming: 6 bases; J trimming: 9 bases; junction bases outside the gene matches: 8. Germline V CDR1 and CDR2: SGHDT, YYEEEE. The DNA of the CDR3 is TGTGCCAGCACCCTGGGACTAGCGGGGGGTGAGACGCAGTATTTT. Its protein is CASTLGLAGGETQYF.

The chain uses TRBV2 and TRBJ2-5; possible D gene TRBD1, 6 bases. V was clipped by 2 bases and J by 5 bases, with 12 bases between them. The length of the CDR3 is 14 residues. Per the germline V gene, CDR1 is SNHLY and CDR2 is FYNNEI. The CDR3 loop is CASSEWGPGETQYF. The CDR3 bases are TGTGCCAGCAGTGAATGGGGGCCAGGGGAGACCCAGTACTTC. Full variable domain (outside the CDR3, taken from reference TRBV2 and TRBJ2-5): EPEVTQTPSHQVTQMGQEVILRCVPISNHLYFYWYRQILGQKVEFLVSFYNNEISEKSEIFDDQFSVERPDGSNFTLKIRSTKLEDSAMYFCASSEWGPGETQYFGPGTRLLVL.

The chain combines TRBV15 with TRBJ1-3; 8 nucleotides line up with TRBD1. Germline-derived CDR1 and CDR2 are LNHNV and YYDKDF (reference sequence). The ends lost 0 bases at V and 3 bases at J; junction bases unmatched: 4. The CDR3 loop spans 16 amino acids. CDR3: CATSRDFRGLGNTIYF. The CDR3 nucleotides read TGTGCCACCAGCAGAGATTTCAGGGGGCTTGGAAACACCATATATTTT.

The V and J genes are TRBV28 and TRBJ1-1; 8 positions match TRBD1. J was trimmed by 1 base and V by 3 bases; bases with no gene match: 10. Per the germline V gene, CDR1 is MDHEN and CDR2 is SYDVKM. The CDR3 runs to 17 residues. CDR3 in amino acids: CASSLPGRGPTNTEAFF. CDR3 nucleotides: TGTGCCAGCAGTTTGCCTGGCAGGGGGCCCACGAACACTGAAGCTTTCTTT.

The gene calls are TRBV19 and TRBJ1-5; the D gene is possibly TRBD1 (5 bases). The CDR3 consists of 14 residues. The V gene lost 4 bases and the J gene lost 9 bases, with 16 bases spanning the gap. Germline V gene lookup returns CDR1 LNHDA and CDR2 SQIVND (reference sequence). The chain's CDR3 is CASSTQDSGWPQHF. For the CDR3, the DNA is TGTGCCAGTAGTACACAGGATTCCGGGTGGCCCCAGCATTTT.

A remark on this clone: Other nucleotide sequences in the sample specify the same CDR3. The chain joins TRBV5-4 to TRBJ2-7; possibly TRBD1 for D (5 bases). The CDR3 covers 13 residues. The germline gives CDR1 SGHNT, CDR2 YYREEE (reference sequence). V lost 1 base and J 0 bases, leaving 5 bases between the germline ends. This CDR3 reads CASSLQGSYEQYF. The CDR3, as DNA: TGTGCCAGCAGCTTGCAGGGCTCCTACGAGCAGTACTTC.

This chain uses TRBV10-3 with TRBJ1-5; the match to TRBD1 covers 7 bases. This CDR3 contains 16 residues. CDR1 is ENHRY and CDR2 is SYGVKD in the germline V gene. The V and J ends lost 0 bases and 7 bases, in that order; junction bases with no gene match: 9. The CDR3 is CAISESRGGAGQPQHF. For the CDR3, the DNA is TGTGCCATCAGTGAGTCGAGAGGGGGCGCAGGCCAGCCCCAGCATTTT.

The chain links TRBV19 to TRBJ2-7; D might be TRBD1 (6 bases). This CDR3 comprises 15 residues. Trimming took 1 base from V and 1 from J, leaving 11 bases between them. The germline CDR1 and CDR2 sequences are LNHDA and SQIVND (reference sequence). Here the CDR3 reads CASSIGPQGSYEQYF. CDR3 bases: TGTGCCAGTAGTATAGGCCCACAGGGATCCTACGAGCAGTACTTC.

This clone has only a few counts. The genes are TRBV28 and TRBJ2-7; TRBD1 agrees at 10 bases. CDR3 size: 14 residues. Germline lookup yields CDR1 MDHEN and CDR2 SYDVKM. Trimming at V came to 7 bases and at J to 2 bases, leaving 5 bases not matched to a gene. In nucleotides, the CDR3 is TGTGCCAGCAATCCGGGACAGGGGACCTACGAGCAGTACTTC. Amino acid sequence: CASNPGQGTYEQYF. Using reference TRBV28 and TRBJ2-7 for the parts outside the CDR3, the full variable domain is DVKVTQSSRYLVKRTGEKVFLECVQDMDHENMFWYRQDPGLGLRLIYFSYDVKMKEKGDIPEGYSVSREKKERFSLILESASTNQTSMYLCASNPGQGTYEQYFGPGTRLTVT.

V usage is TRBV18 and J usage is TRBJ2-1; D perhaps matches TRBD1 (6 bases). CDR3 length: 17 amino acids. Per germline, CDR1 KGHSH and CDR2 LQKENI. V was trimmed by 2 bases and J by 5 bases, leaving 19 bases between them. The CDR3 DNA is TGTGCCAGCTCACCAAGAAACAGGGCTGAAATAAACAATGAGCAGTTCTTC. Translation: CASSPRNRAEINNEQFF.